These 2 T cell receptor beta chains were all obtained from the same sample, sequenced in a study of persistence of HIV-infected CD4 T cells. Cells were stimulated with CMV-infected fibroblast lysates at 10 ug/mL. CD40L/CD69 double-negative CD45RO-high memory CD4+ T cells were collected. This was the immunoSEQ version 4 assay in survey mode. Profiled with immunoSEQ multiplex PCR; TCRdb holds only in-frame clones, not every one. The sample shows more than 25,000 clones, approximately 80% of them seen only once. Their specific antigens are unknown. This material consisted of CD4+ T cells sorted from PBMCs after roughly 18-hour stimulation, taken from a patient who received antiretroviral therapy. The receptors were sampled from an adult woman with HIV who was CMV-seropositive.

In its sample, this clone was seen once. The chain links TRBV7-2 to TRBJ1-2, with D tentatively TRBD1 (6 bases). Trimming pared 3 bases from V and 4 bases from J, leaving 15 bases between. The CDR3 length is 15 residues. The germline V gene encodes CDR1 SGHTA and CDR2 FQGNSA. The CDR3 is CASSFTARQAYGYTF. DNA of the CDR3: TGTGCCAGCAGCTTTACCGCGAGACAGGCCTATGGCTACACCTTC. Full variable domain (rest looked up from reference TRBV7-2 and TRBJ1-2): GAGVSQSPSNKVTEKGKDVELRCDPISGHTALYWYRQSLGQGLEFLIYFQGNSAPDKSGLPSDRFSAERTGGSVSTLTIQRTQQEDSAVYLCASSFTARQAYGYTFGSGTRLTVV.

This clone was seen only a few times. The chain has TRBV5-1 and TRBJ1-1; 10 bases align to TRBD1. Losses at the gene ends were 4 bases for V and 4 bases for J; bases not matched to a gene: 10. The CDR3 has 16 residues. Germline CDR1 and CDR2: SGHRS and YFSETQ. CDR3 sequence: CASSPGQGVRSTEAFF. The DNA for the CDR3 is TGCGCCAGCAGCCCCGGACAGGGGGTGCGGAGCACTGAAGCTTTCTTT.